One sample yielded the 27 T cell receptor beta chains listed below, sequenced in a study of blood T cell repertoires in COVID-19. TCRdb's table, derived via immunoSEQ multiplex PCR, lists solely in-frame clones and lacks some. The sample yields around 270,000 clones, more than 85% seen once. Sequencing was carried out using peripheral blood. These receptors all come from an older woman with COVID-19, enrolled during active disease.

This chain joins TRBV24-1 and TRBJ1-1; 9 bases match TRBD1. The CDR3 has 13 residues. Germline V gives CDR1 KGHDR, CDR2 SFDVKD. Unmatched junction bases numbered 6, after V lost 12 bases and J lost 2 bases. The CDR3 protein is CAARQGVNTEAFF. In DNA form, the CDR3 reads TGTGCCGCGCGACAGGGGGTAAACACTGAAGCTTTCTTT.

This clone has just a few counts. This chain uses TRBV28 with TRBJ1-2; 8 nucleotides align to TRBD1. This CDR3 has 13 residues. Per the germline V gene, CDR1 is MDHEN and CDR2 is SYDVKM. The J segment lost 8 bases and the V segment lost 6 bases, leaving 8 bases of the junction unmatched. CDR3 amino acids: CASRLQGAQGYTF. CDR3 nucleotide sequence: TGTGCCAGCAGACTCCAGGGGGCGCAAGGCTACACCTTC.

The gene calls are TRBV5-1 and TRBJ2-7; 12 nucleotides match TRBD2. This CDR3 is built from 17 residues. With 0 bases clipped from V and 4 bases from J, the junction kept 8 bases outside the gene matches. Germline values: CDR1 SGHRS, CDR2 YFSETQ. CDR3 sequence: CASSLGLAGEGFYEQYF. CDR3 DNA: TGCGCCAGCAGCTTGGGACTAGCGGGAGAGGGTTTTTACGAGCAGTACTTC. The variable domain in full, completed from reference TRBV5-1 and TRBJ2-7, reads KAGVTQTPRYLIKTRGQQVTLSCSPISGHRSVSWYQQTPGQGLQFLFEYFSETQRNKGNFPGRFSGRQFSNSRSEMNVSTLELGDSALYLCASSLGLAGEGFYEQYFGPGTRLTVT.

The chain combines TRBV13 with TRBJ1-2; D remains unclear. Trimming pared 3 bases from V and 0 bases from J, leaving 11 bases between. CDR3 size: 15 residues. CDR1 is PRHDT and CDR2 is FYEKMQ in the germline V gene (reference sequence). The CDR3 DNA sequence: TGTGCCAGCAGCTTGTTAACAGCACCTAACTATGGCTACACCTTC. Amino acids: CASSLLTAPNYGYTF.

This chain links TRBV5-4 with TRBJ1-5, with 8 bases fitting TRBD1. The CDR3 totals 16 residues. Germline lookup yields CDR1 SGHNT and CDR2 YYREEE (reference sequence). V shed 0 bases, J shed 4 bases, and the junction held 6 bases outside the gene matches. CDR3: CASSLGGDRLNQPQHF. The CDR3 region has the DNA TGTGCCAGCAGCTTGGGGGGGGACAGGCTAAATCAGCCCCAGCATTTT.

This chain uses TRBV7-9 with TRBJ1-4; D remains unclear. From germline, CDR1 is SEHNR and CDR2 FQNEAQ (reference sequence). This CDR3 contains 16 residues. V was shortened by 5 bases and J by 4 bases, with 17 bases between the two germline ends. CDR3 region: CASSLEPGRGNEKLFF. The CDR3 nucleotides are TGTGCCAGCAGCCTCGAACCCGGACGGGGTAATGAAAAACTGTTTTTT.

J is TRBJ2-5 and V is TRBV18, with a weak D call TRBD2 (5 bases). This CDR3 has 13 amino acids. V was clipped by 3 bases and J by 5 bases, with 10 bases between them. The germline CDR1 and CDR2 sequences are KGHSH and LQKENI. CDR3: CASSPTMWETQYF. Written as DNA, the CDR3 is TGTGCCAGCTCACCGACTATGTGGGAGACCCAGTACTTC.

J is TRBJ2-7 and V is TRBV5-6; D is possibly TRBD1 (6 bases). The CDR3 runs 14 residues. The germline V gene has CDR1 SGHDT and CDR2 YYEEEE. Trimming pared 0 bases from V and 3 bases from J, leaving 10 bases between. This chain's CDR3 is CASSLVGGSYEQYF. The CDR3 nucleotides are TGTGCCAGCAGCTTGGTTGGGGGCAGCTACGAGCAGTACTTC. Together with reference TRBV5-6 and TRBJ2-7, the CDR3 gives the full variable domain: DAGVTQSPTHLIKTRGQQVTLRCSPKSGHDTVSWYQQALGQGPQFIFQYYEEEERQRGNFPDRFSGHQFPNYSSELNVNALLLGDSALYLCASSLVGGSYEQYFGPGTRLTVT.

This sequence joins TRBV6-6 and TRBJ2-5; the D gene is possibly TRBD2 (6 bases). The CDR3 is 15 amino acids. V dropped 6 bases and J dropped 2 bases, with 16 bases sitting between them. Germline-derived CDR1 and CDR2 are MNHNY and SVGAGI (reference sequence). Here the CDR3 reads CASSKLRGPQETQYF. CDR3 nucleotide sequence: TGTGCCAGCAGCAAACTGCGGGGACCACAAGAGACCCAGTACTTC.

The V call is TRBV5-1, the J call TRBJ2-2; D unresolved. This CDR3 has 15 residues. V was cut by 5 bases and J by 0 bases, with 11 bases left in between. Germline V gives CDR1 SGHRS, CDR2 YFSETQ. CDR3 amino acids: CASRAEASNTGELFF. The CDR3 region has the DNA TGCGCCAGCAGGGCCGAGGCGTCGAACACCGGGGAGCTGTTTTTT.

The V call is TRBV19, the J call TRBJ1-3; 10 nucleotides line up with TRBD1. CDR1 LNHDA and CDR2 SQIVND come from the germline V gene (reference sequence). Unmatched junction bases numbered 4, after V lost 3 bases and J lost 2 bases. The CDR3 is 16 amino acids. CDR3 residues: CASSIRDRGTGNTIYF. The DNA of the CDR3 is TGTGCCAGTAGTATCCGGGACAGGGGAACTGGAAACACCATATATTTT.

CDR3: CASSTAGNTEAFF. CDR3 nucleotides: TGTGCCAGCAGCACAGCAGGGAACACTGAAGCTTTCTTT. This chain joins TRBV25-1 and TRBJ1-1; D ambiguous. The germline V gene encodes CDR1 MGHDK and CDR2 SYGVNS. The V and J ends lost 6 bases and 1 base respectively, with 9 bases between them. The CDR3 runs to 13 residues.

The chain carries TRBV4-1 and TRBJ2-3; TRBD2 agrees at 14 bases. The CDR3 covers 18 residues. With 4 bases clipped from V and 4 bases from J, the junction kept 10 bases outside the gene matches. Germline CDR1 is MGHRA and CDR2 is YSYEKL. CDR3 DNA: TGCGCCAGCAGCCTCAAGGGGACTAGCGGGAGTCGTGCAGATACGCAGTATTTT. It codes for CASSLKGTSGSRADTQYF.

The chain joins TRBV5-1 to TRBJ2-1, with TRBD2 identical over 13 bases. Germline V CDR1 and CDR2: SGHRS, YFSETQ. V lost 2 bases and J lost 8; bases outside the gene matches: 7. CDR3 length: 16 amino acids. The CDR3 protein is CASSFTSGRAVDEQFF. The CDR3 bases are TGCGCCAGCAGCTTCACTAGCGGGAGGGCCGTGGATGAGCAGTTCTTC.

The chain has TRBV5-1 and TRBJ2-1; TRBD1 matches 8 bases. Germline loops: CDR1 SGHRS, CDR2 YFSETQ. Trimming took 4 bases from V and 9 from J; bases not matched to a gene: 12. CDR3 length: 15 amino acids. The CDR3 nucleotides are TGCGCCAGCAGCCGGACGCAGGGGGCCGGTAGTGAGCAGTTCTTC. Protein product: CASSRTQGAGSEQFF.

V is TRBV6-5 and J is TRBJ2-7; 9 bases fit TRBD2. The CDR3 sequence is 15 residues long. With V trimmed by 0 bases and J by 6 bases, 6 bases remained unmatched. Germline V gene data show CDR1 as MNHEY and CDR2 as SVGAGI. The CDR3 loop is CASSYSSLAGSEQYF. CDR3 nucleotides: TGTGCCAGCAGTTACTCGAGTCTAGCGGGATCCGAGCAGTACTTC.

The chain recombines TRBV2 with TRBJ1-5; 10 nucleotides line up with TRBD1. The J segment lost 6 bases and the V segment lost 5 bases, leaving 7 bases of the junction unmatched. This CDR3 comprises 15 residues. The germline V gene encodes CDR1 SNHLY and CDR2 FYNNEI. CDR3 in DNA: TGTGCCAGCAGTTATAACGGACAGGGGGGTCAGCCCCAGCATTTT. Amino acid sequence: CASSYNGQGGQPQHF.

The rearrangement links TRBV25-1 to TRBJ1-5; possible D gene TRBD1, 5 bases. Trimming took 4 bases from V and 0 from J, leaving 13 bases between them. The CDR3 has 16 residues. From germline, CDR1 is MGHDK and CDR2 SYGVNS. CDR3 bases: TGTGCCAGCAGTGGGGGCGGGGATGTTAGCAATCAGCCCCAGCATTTT. It is translated as CASSGGGDVSNQPQHF.

The rearrangement joins TRBV11-3 to TRBJ1-3, with TRBD1 matching 7 bases. The CDR3 contains 15 residues. Germline CDR1 SGHNT, CDR2 YENEEA. V lost 6 bases to trimming and J lost 4 bases; unmatched junction nucleotides: 9. As DNA, the CDR3 is TGTGCCAGCAGTCCTACCGGGACAGAGGGAAACACCATATATTTT. It encodes CASSPTGTEGNTIYF.

This clone was observed a single time. The chain recombines TRBV6-5 with TRBJ2-7, with 8 bases identical to TRBD2. Unmatched junction bases numbered 8, after V lost 5 bases and J lost 5 bases. The germline CDR1 and CDR2 sequences are MNHEY and SVGAGI. The CDR3 is 14 residues long. The CDR3: CASSRLSGTDEQYF. The CDR3 DNA is TGTGCCAGCAGTCGCCTTAGCGGGACCGACGAGCAGTACTTC.

The gene calls are TRBV24-1 and TRBJ2-1; D is perhaps TRBD1 (5 bases). The CDR3 extends over 15 amino acids. Trimming shortened V by 9 bases and J by 1 base, and 15 bases separated the two germline ends. The V gene's germline CDR1 is KGHDR and CDR2 SFDVKD. The CDR3 DNA reads TGTGCCACCGCCCCGCAGGGCCTGTCCTACAATGAGCAGTTCTTC. This gives the protein CATAPQGLSYNEQFF.

V is TRBV4-2 and J is TRBJ2-5; 12 nucleotides agree with TRBD2. Germline CDR1 LGHNA, CDR2 YNFKEQ. Trimming cost V 3 bases and J 1 base; bases outside gene matches: 12. The CDR3 is made up of 19 amino acids. The chain's CDR3 is CASSQGGLAGDQTQETQYF. DNA of the CDR3: TGTGCCAGCAGCCAGGGGGGACTAGCGGGCGACCAAACCCAAGAGACCCAGTACTTC.

This clone was found once. The CDR3: CASSRGLVYEQYF. The CDR3 coding sequence is TGTGCCAGCAGTAGGGGACTAGTCTACGAGCAGTACTTC. The rearrangement joins TRBV6-2 or TRBV6-3 to TRBJ2-7; the match to TRBD2 covers 8 bases. The CDR3 is made up of 13 amino acids. Unmatched junction bases numbered 3, after V lost 5 bases and J lost 3 bases. In germline, CDR1 is MNHEY, CDR2 SVGEGT.

J is TRBJ2-1 and V is TRBV19, with 7 nucleotides matching TRBD2. The germline gives CDR1 LNHDA, CDR2 SQIVND (reference sequence). V shed 5 bases, J shed 9 bases, and the junction held 13 bases outside the gene matches. The CDR3 consists of 15 residues. CDR3 coding DNA: TGTGCCAGTAGTCCCTCACGGGGGACTAAAGGTGAGCAGTTCTTC. Translated: CASSPSRGTKGEQFF. The variable domain in full, completed from reference TRBV19 and TRBJ2-1, reads DGGITQSPKYLFRKEGQNVTLSCEQNLNHDAMYWYRQDPGQGLRLIYYSQIVNDFQKGDIAEGYSVSREKKESFPLTVTSAQKNPTAFYLCASSPSRGTKGEQFFGPGTRLTVL.

The chain joins TRBV19 to TRBJ1-1; 12 bases line up with TRBD1. Looked up from germline, CDR1 is LNHDA and CDR2 is SQIVND (reference sequence). V shed 6 bases, J shed 5 bases, and the junction held 4 bases outside the gene matches. CDR3 length: 14 residues. The DNA of the CDR3 is TGTGCCAGTAGGGGACAGGGGGCAGGGACTGAAGCTTTCTTT. It encodes CASRGQGAGTEAFF.

V gene TRBV27 combines with J gene TRBJ2-1; 8 bases agree with TRBD2. The J segment lost 4 bases and the V segment lost 0 bases, leaving 11 bases of the junction unmatched. The CDR3 is made up of 18 amino acids. Germline V gene sequence: CDR1 MNHEY, CDR2 SMNVEV (reference sequence). CDR3 in DNA: TGTGCCAGCAGTTTATCCACCGTAGCGGGGAGACGGTACAATGAGCAGTTCTTC. It is translated as CASSLSTVAGRRYNEQFF.

The V call is TRBV6-5, the J call TRBJ1-6, with TRBD1 matching 9 bases. Germline assignment: CDR1 MNHEY and CDR2 SVGAGI. The length of the CDR3 is 13 residues. V gave up 10 bases and J gave up 7 bases; unmatched junction bases: 5. In DNA form, the CDR3 reads TGTGCCACCCGGGACAGGGACAATTCACCCCTCCACTTT. Translation: CATRDRDNSPLHF.